The 26 T cell receptor beta chains given below trace back to one sample, sequenced in a study of CD8+CD57+ T cells in acquired aplastic anemia (dated by TCRdb to the late 2010s). Sequenced using an Illumina HiSeq 2000. TCR beta VDJ combination and CDR3 sequence profiling used genomic DNA as the template. TCRdb ran its own pipeline on the public reads, namely fastp trimming at Q25 and MiXCR clone calling, and kept in-frame beta chains. Each CDR3 protein gets just one entry, which takes the most common genes and DNA from the rows behind it. Here the sample has 150,000 to 200,000 distinct CDR3 sequences; roughly 64% occur a single time. Together, the top ten hold 40% to 55% of the sample. Sequenced input: sorted CD4+, CD8+, or CD8+CD57+ T cells (not recorded which) from PBMCs. Source of these receptors: a human donor with severe aplastic anemia or a healthy control (not recorded which).

The chain links TRBV24-1 to TRBJ1-2, with 8 bases identical to TRBD1. Per germline, CDR1 KGHDR and CDR2 SFDVKD. Trimming took 7 bases from V and 7 from J; bases not matched to a gene: 13. The CDR3 extends over 15 amino acids. The CDR3 protein is CATRGENRGLGGYTF. As DNA, the CDR3 is TGTGCCACCAGGGGGGAGAACAGGGGGTTGGGTGGCTACACCTTC.

There are a few counts of this clonotype. This chain connects TRBV20-1 to TRBJ2-7; 10 bases fit TRBD2. V was pared by 4 bases and J by 1 base, with 7 bases of the junction left unmatched. The length of the CDR3 is 15 residues. The germline gives CDR1 DFQATT, CDR2 SNEGSKA (reference sequence). The CDR3 DNA reads TGCAGTGCTACGGTAGCGGGAGGTTGGTCCTACGAGCAGTACTTC. Amino acid sequence: CSATVAGGWSYEQYF.

A few counts support this clonotype. The chain has TRBV7-2 and TRBJ2-7; tentatively, D is TRBD2 (6 bases). Germline lookup yields CDR1 SGHTA and CDR2 FQGNSA. V was pared by 1 base and J by 3 bases, with 13 bases between. CDR3 length: 15 residues. Here the CDR3 reads CASSLGSGDRYEQYF. The CDR3 DNA follows: TGTGCCAGCAGCTTAGGTTCGGGGGACCGCTACGAGCAGTACTTC.

The sample holds many counts of this clonotype. The chain links TRBV20-1 to TRBJ1-5; a weak D match, TRBD1 (5 bases). V was trimmed by 0 bases and J by 4 bases, leaving 16 bases between them. This CDR3 contains 16 residues. CDR1 and CDR2 from the germline V gene are DFQATT and SNEGSKA (reference sequence). The CDR3 nucleotides read TGCAGTGCTAGAGATCCGCTGATAGGGGTGAATCAGCCCCAGCATTTT. Translating gives CSARDPLIGVNQPQHF.

DNA for the CDR3: TGTGCCAGCTCTGAATTACTAGTGAACACTGAAGCTTTCTTT. Protein sequence: CASSELLVNTEAFF. This chain uses TRBV10-3 with TRBJ1-1, with D hard to call. Germline V gene sequence: CDR1 ENHRY, CDR2 SYGVKD. The CDR3 has 14 amino acids. The V end lost 10 bases, the J end lost 0 bases, and 15 bases lay between the germline ends.

V is TRBV12-3 or TRBV12-4 and J is TRBJ1-2; perhaps TRBD1 as D (6 bases). The CDR3 has 16 residues. V lost 4 bases and J 4 bases, leaving 19 bases between the germline ends. CDR3 sequence (DNA): TGTGCCAGCAGTTACCCAGGACAGCGCGTTGCCTATGGCTACACCTTC. The encoded protein is CASSYPGQRVAYGYTF.

This sequence joins TRBV19 and TRBJ2-1; the D gene could be TRBD1 or TRBD2 (6 bases each). Germline loops: CDR1 LNHDA, CDR2 SQIVND (reference sequence). V gave up 3 bases and J gave up 2 bases, with 11 bases separating them. The CDR3 runs to 15 residues. Here the CDR3 reads CASSIAGQAYNEQFF. DNA for the CDR3: TGTGCCAGTAGTATTGCGGGACAAGCCTACAATGAGCAGTTCTTC.

There are many counts of this clonotype. The gene calls are TRBV5-8 and TRBJ1-2, with TRBD1 matching over 7 bases. The CDR3 sequence is 14 residues long. The trim removed 0 bases at V and 8 bases at J, leaving 7 bases unmatched. The germline gives CDR1 SGHTS, CDR2 YDEGEE. The CDR3 region is CASSLGEGGTGYTF. The CDR3 DNA reads TGTGCCAGCAGCTTGGGTGAAGGGGGCACGGGCTACACCTTC.

This chain links TRBV20-1 with TRBJ2-7; no reliable D call. The germline V and J ends were trimmed by 0 bases and 0 bases, with 12 bases remaining between them. This CDR3 region has 15 residues. Germline CDR1 DFQATT, CDR2 SNEGSKA (reference sequence). The CDR3 DNA reads as TGCAGTGCTAGAGATCCAGCGAGATACTCCTACGAGCAGTACTTC. As protein: CSARDPARYSYEQYF.

V gene TRBV20-1 combines with J gene TRBJ2-1, with a weak D call TRBD1 (5 bases). CDR1 is DFQATT, CDR2 SNEGSKA, per germline (reference sequence). Trimming stripped 0 bases from V and 4 bases from J, with 13 bases between. The CDR3 is made up of 15 amino acids. CDR3 region: CSARDQKGFYNEQFF. The CDR3 nucleotides are TGCAGTGCTAGAGATCAAAAGGGGTTTTACAATGAGCAGTTCTTC.

This chain uses TRBV24-1 with TRBJ1-2; D not resolved. This CDR3 has 12 residues. Germline V gene lookup returns CDR1 KGHDR and CDR2 SFDVKD. Trimming pared 7 bases from V and 0 bases from J, leaving 5 bases between. The CDR3 nucleotides read TGTGCCACCAGAGGAGCTAACTATGGCTACACCTTC. Translated, it gives CATRGANYGYTF.

This clonotype appeared many times. The V gene is TRBV12-3 or TRBV12-4, the J gene TRBJ1-5; D is unclear. The CDR3 is 14 amino acids. V dropped 6 bases and J dropped 0 bases, with 9 bases sitting between them. The CDR3 DNA follows: TGTGCCAGCAGCCGCGGACCTAGCAATCAGCCCCAGCATTTT. Its protein product is CASSRGPSNQPQHF.

This clonotype was seen many times. This sequence joins TRBV19 and TRBJ2-1; 11 bases are shared with TRBD2. V lost 6 bases to trimming and J lost 5 bases; unmatched junction nucleotides: 9. The CDR3 extends over 16 amino acids. The germline V gene encodes CDR1 LNHDA and CDR2 SQIVND (reference sequence). For the CDR3, the DNA is TGTGCCAGTAGCCCTTGGGCTAGCGGGGGGAACAATGAGCAGTTCTTC. It yields the protein CASSPWASGGNNEQFF.

As to this clonotype: One base away lies a much larger clone, so this may be a sequencing read error. The V gene is TRBV5-1, the J gene TRBJ1-5; maybe TRBD1 (6 bases). This CDR3 spans 13 amino acids. Germline-derived CDR1 and CDR2 are SGHRS and YFSETQ. The CDR3 coding sequence is TGCGCCAGCAGCTTGGAGGGGGATCAGCCCCAGCAGTTT. Translating it yields CASSLEGDQPQQF.

The rearrangement joins TRBV25-1 to TRBJ2-1; D is unclear. The CDR3 consists of 12 residues. With 8 bases removed from V and 3 bases from J, the gap between germline ends came to 8 bases. Per the germline V gene, CDR1 is MGHDK and CDR2 is SYGVNS. For the CDR3, the DNA is TGTGCCAGCCCCAGCGTCTACAATGAGCAGTTCTTC. It is translated as CASPSVYNEQFF.

The sample holds many counts of this clonotype. The chain carries TRBV7-9 and TRBJ2-3; 8 nucleotides line up with TRBD1. The junction had 20 bases not matched to a gene; V was cut back by 10 bases and J by 2 bases. Germline V gene data show CDR1 as SEHNR and CDR2 as FQNEAQ (reference sequence). CDR3 length: 18 residues. CDR3 sequence reads: CAIALSPGGRGPTDTQYF. In nucleotides, the CDR3 is TGTGCCATCGCCCTTTCGCCCGGGGGCAGGGGGCCCACAGATACGCAGTATTTT.

The V call is TRBV14, the J call TRBJ1-2; D is uncertain. Germline CDR1 SGHDN, CDR2 FVKESK. CDR3 length: 13 residues. Trimming shortened V by 4 bases and J by 2 bases, and 8 bases separated the two germline ends. The CDR3 DNA reads TGTGCCAGCAGCCTAACCGAGAACTATGGCTACACCTTC. Translated, it gives CASSLTENYGYTF.

The V and J genes are TRBV19 and TRBJ2-1, with TRBD1 identical over 9 bases. CDR1 and CDR2 from the germline V gene are LNHDA and SQIVND (reference sequence). This CDR3 has 13 amino acids. V shed 6 bases, J shed 8 bases, and the junction held 5 bases outside the gene matches. This chain's CDR3 is CASRGTGRDEQFF. The CDR3 DNA is TGTGCCAGTAGGGGGACAGGGCGGGATGAGCAGTTCTTC.

The chain has TRBV20-1 and TRBJ2-7; TRBD1 is a possible D gene (6 bases). V was pared by 1 base and J by 1 base, with 17 bases between. This CDR3 has 16 amino acids. Per germline, CDR1 DFQATT and CDR2 SNEGSKA (reference sequence). CDR3: CSARAPGRTGSYEQYF. As DNA, the CDR3 is TGCAGTGCTAGAGCACCGGGAAGAACAGGGTCCTACGAGCAGTACTTC.

J is TRBJ2-7 and V is TRBV6-5; 10 nucleotides line up with TRBD1. Germline CDR1 MNHEY, CDR2 SVGAGI. Trimming removed 7 bases from V and 4 bases from J; junction bases left unmatched: 10. The CDR3 runs to 15 residues. CDR3 bases: TGTGCCAGCAACAAACCGGGACAGGGGATGTACGAGCAGTACTTC. Its translation is CASNKPGQGMYEQYF.

V gene TRBV30 combines with J gene TRBJ2-7; D gene uncertain. This CDR3 has 14 amino acids. V was clipped by 2 bases and J by 3 bases, with 14 bases between them. Germline V gene lookup returns CDR1 GTSNPN and CDR2 SVGIG (reference sequence). This CDR3 reads CAWSRVGSRYEQYF. In nucleotides, the CDR3 is TGTGCCTGGAGTAGGGTTGGCTCACGCTACGAGCAGTACTTC.

This chain connects TRBV12-3 or TRBV12-4 to TRBJ2-7, with 9 positions matching TRBD1. CDR3 length equals 13 residues. V trimming: 7 bases; J trimming: 6 bases; junction bases outside the gene matches: 7. The CDR3 nucleotides read TGTGCCAGCATTCTGGGACAGGGCGGCGAGCAGTACTTC. Protein: CASILGQGGEQYF.

V is TRBV10-3 and J is TRBJ1-1; D is unclear. Germline CDR1 is ENHRY and CDR2 is SYGVKD. V was clipped by 6 bases and J by 1 base, with 12 bases between them. The CDR3 runs 14 residues. The CDR3 protein is CAISSEASNTEAFF. The CDR3, as DNA: TGTGCCATCAGCTCCGAAGCCTCGAACACTGAAGCTTTCTTT.

Details on this clonotype: Given a much more abundant clone one base away, this may be a read error. This chain joins TRBV2 and TRBJ2-5; 10 bases are shared with TRBD2. The CDR3 is 17 amino acids. Per germline, CDR1 SNHLY and CDR2 FYNNEI. The trim removed 5 bases at V and 3 bases at J, leaving 12 bases unmatched. The CDR3 is CASSYTPSGGEKETQYF. The CDR3 DNA sequence: TGTGCCAGCAGTTACACTCCTAGCGGGGGAGAGAAAGAGACCCAGTACTTC.

J is TRBJ1-1 and V is TRBV29-1, with 8 bases fitting TRBD1. CDR1 and CDR2 (germline): SQVTM, ANQGSEA. The CDR3 contains 14 residues. V shed 1 base, J shed 0 bases, and the junction held 1 base outside the gene matches. The CDR3 nucleotides are TGCAGCGTTGAAGGACAGGGGCTGAACACTGAAGCTTTCTTT. Protein: CSVEGQGLNTEAFF.

The chain has TRBV6-5 and TRBJ2-1, with TRBD2 as a possible D gene (6 bases). The CDR3 runs 14 residues. The germline V gene encodes CDR1 MNHEY and CDR2 SVGAGI. Between the trimmed V and J ends, which lost 2 bases and 7 bases, there was a span of 12 bases. The CDR3 DNA sequence: TGTGCCAGCAGTTACATGGAGGAGGGTAATGAGCAGTTCTTC. Its protein product is CASSYMEEGNEQFF.